Below are 10 T cell receptor beta chains sequenced from a single sample in a study of OX40 agonist ivuxolimab in advanced cancers. Method: immunoSEQ multiplex PCR; TCRdb's copy keeps in-frame clones and lacks some. The sample includes 57,000 or so clones, about 84% of them seen just once. The input for sequencing was CD4+ or CD8+ T cells sorted from blood, taken in a trial of the OX40 agonist ivuxolimab. The receptors here all came from an adult with an advanced solid tumor such as melanoma, head and neck, liver or kidney cancer.

The chain couples TRBV19 to TRBJ2-1; 7 bases fit TRBD1. The CDR3 loop spans 15 amino acids. The V and J ends lost 9 bases and 2 bases, in that order; junction bases with no gene match: 10. The germline V gene has CDR1 LNHDA and CDR2 SQIVND (reference sequence). The CDR3 region is CASGAGTEAYNEQFF. Written as DNA, the CDR3 is TGTGCCAGCGGTGCCGGGACAGAGGCCTACAATGAGCAGTTCTTC. Full variable domain (outside the CDR3, taken from reference TRBV19 and TRBJ2-1): DGGITQSPKYLFRKEGQNVTLSCEQNLNHDAMYWYRQDPGQGLRLIYYSQIVNDFQKGDIAEGYSVSREKKESFPLTVTSAQKNPTAFYLCASGAGTEAYNEQFFGPGTRLTVL.

The V call is TRBV30, the J call TRBJ1-6; D perhaps matches TRBD1 (6 bases). The germline V gene encodes CDR1 GTSNPN and CDR2 SVGIG (reference sequence). Trimming cost V 4 bases and J 10 bases, with 14 bases left between them. CDR3 size: 13 residues. The CDR3 is CAWMGAGWSPLHF. CDR3 bases: TGTGCCTGGATGGGGGCAGGTTGGTCACCCCTCCACTTT.

The rearrangement joins TRBV28 to TRBJ1-2; no clear D gene. Trimming removed 6 bases at V and 6 bases at J, with 17 bases between. From germline, CDR1 is MDHEN and CDR2 SYDVKM. This CDR3 spans 14 amino acids. The CDR3 DNA is TGTGCCAGCAGGTCGGCCCAACCCAGTGATGGCTACACCTTC. Translation: CASRSAQPSDGYTF.

The chain recombines TRBV28 with TRBJ2-3, with D tentatively TRBD2 (6 bases). The CDR3 runs 16 residues. Germline CDR1 MDHEN, CDR2 SYDVKM. The V gene lost 5 bases and the J gene lost 1 base, with 16 bases spanning the gap. The DNA of the CDR3 is TGTGCCAGCAGTATACCCTCGGGAGTGGGCACAGATACGCAGTATTTT. It codes for CASSIPSGVGTDTQYF.

The chain has TRBV7-2 and TRBJ2-3; possible D gene TRBD2, 6 bases. The germline gives CDR1 SGHTA, CDR2 FQGNSA. Trimming left V 3 bases short and J 2 bases short, with 12 bases between. There are 15 residues in the CDR3. The CDR3 sequence is CASSFQAGNTDTQYF. In DNA form, the CDR3 reads TGTGCCAGCAGCTTTCAGGCGGGGAACACAGATACGCAGTATTTT.

To note about this clone: The junction departs from germline at one end; a sequencing error may be responsible. Other DNA sequences from this sample encode an identical CDR3 as well. The V and J genes are TRBV5-4 and TRBJ1-2, with D maybe TRBD1 (6 bases). Germline CDR1 and CDR2: SGHNT and YYREEE (reference sequence). The CDR3 consists of 15 residues. Here the CDR3 DNA reads TGTGCCAGCAGCTTCGGGACAAGTGAAATGTATGGTTACACCTTC. Protein sequence: CASSFGTSEMYGYTF.

The rearrangement joins TRBV9 to TRBJ1-6; tentatively, D is TRBD1 (6 bases). Germline CDR1 reads SGDLS; CDR2 reads YYNGEE. This CDR3 is built from 15 residues. Trimming left V 4 bases short and J 7 bases short, with 15 bases between. CDR3 sequence reads: CASSKTGLENSPLHF. The CDR3 DNA reads TGTGCCAGCAGCAAAACAGGGTTGGAGAATTCACCCCTCCACTTT.

In this sample, this clone turned up once. The chain uses TRBV30 and TRBJ2-5; 7 nucleotides align to TRBD2. This CDR3 comprises 14 residues. Germline lookup yields CDR1 GTSNPN and CDR2 SVGIG (reference sequence). V shed 2 bases and J 5 bases; nucleotides not matched to a gene: 8. The DNA for the CDR3 is TGTGCCTGGAGTTACGGGGGGATTGGGGAGACCCAGTACTTC. As protein: CAWSYGGIGETQYF.

The gene calls are TRBV7-6 and TRBJ2-3; 8 bases fit TRBD1. Germline assignment: CDR1 SGHVS and CDR2 FNYEAQ. CDR3 length: 15 residues. V gave up 3 bases and J gave up 1 base; unmatched junction bases: 3. DNA for the CDR3: TGTGCCAGCAGCTTGGGGGGACAGGGCACAGATACGCAGTATTTT. This encodes CASSLGGQGTDTQYF.

The CDR3 protein is CASSQRGANQPQHF. Written as DNA, the CDR3 is TGTGCCAGCAGCCAACGAGGGGCCAATCAGCCCCAGCATTTT. V and J are TRBV7-3 and TRBJ1-5; D might be TRBD1 (5 bases). V was trimmed by 5 bases and J by 3 bases, leaving 11 bases between them. Germline assignment: CDR1 SGHTA and CDR2 FQGTGA. This CDR3 contains 14 residues.